This TCR beta chain was sequenced for a study of Ad26.COV2.S vaccination and SARS-CoV-2 variants. Germline-derived CDR1 and CDR2 are LGHDT and YNNKEL (reference sequence). V dropped 0 bases and J dropped 1 base, with 13 bases sitting between them. This CDR3 comprises 16 residues. Treatment specified: roughly 20 received Ad26.COV2.S at low or high dose, single or two shots; roughly five received placebo; per-sample allocation not given. Vaccine and placebo recipients were sampled on day 63 after the first injection. The method was immunoSEQ multiplex PCR; TCRdb's version includes in-frame clones alone and lacks a portion of them. The sample includes about 320,000 clones, 70% to 90% of them seen just once.

The sample was peripheral blood, taken in a trial of Ad26.COV2.S vaccine versus placebo. The origin of this receptor is a person between 18 and 59 years old who received the Ad26.COV2.S COVID-19 vaccine or a placebo. V and J are TRBV3-1 (or the pseudogene TRBV3-2) and TRBJ2-7; the D gene is possibly TRBD1 (7 bases). CDR3: CASSQDATGRSYEQYF. Here the CDR3 DNA reads TGTGCCAGCAGCCAAGATGCGACAGGGAGGTCCTACGAGCAGTACTTC.